This is a list of T cell receptor beta chains from one sample in a study of cytomegalovirus exposure and HLA in healthy donors. Sequencing used immunoSEQ multiplex PCR; TCRdb keeps in-frame clones, though not all of them. This table holds about 180,000 clones, just over 75% found once. Sequences were obtained from PBMCs. The origin of the receptors is a man younger than 35 in good health and CMV-seronegative. Both conserved end residues are part of each CDR3. The D gene is left open where the match is weak. Size values are once, few and many counts, or a class for expanded clones, and some rows have none.

v_gene: TRBV5-4; d_gene: .; abundance: .; j_gene: TRBJ2-5; CDR3aa: CASSTRQVETQYF; CDR3nt: TGTGCCAGCAGCACCCGACAGGTTGAGACCCAGTACTTC
v_gene: TRBV27; d_gene: .; abundance: .; j_gene: TRBJ1-1; CDR3aa: CASSLRRDTEAFF; CDR3nt: TGTGCCAGCAGTTTGAGGCGAGACACTGAAGCTTTCTTT
v_gene: TRBV6-5; d_gene: .; abundance: .; j_gene: TRBJ2-3; CDR3aa: CASGGGASTDTQYF; CDR3nt: TGTGCCAGCGGAGGCGGAGCTAGCACAGATACGCAGTATTTT
v_gene: TRBV4-3; d_gene: .; abundance: .; j_gene: TRBJ2-2; CDR3aa: CASSPWALTGSGELFF; CDR3nt: TGCGCCAGCAGCCCCTGGGCCTTAACAGGCTCCGGGGAGCTGTTTTTT
v_gene: TRBV5-1; d_gene: .; abundance: .; j_gene: TRBJ1-2; CDR3aa: CASSWGRDTSGYTF; CDR3nt: TGCGCCAGCAGCTGGGGTAGGGACACTAGTGGCTACACCTTC
v_gene: TRBV11-2; d_gene: .; abundance: .; j_gene: TRBJ2-5; CDR3aa: CASSLDWRQSQETQYF; CDR3nt: TGTGCCAGCAGCTTAGATTGGAGGCAGTCCCAAGAGACCCAGTACTTC
v_gene: TRBV25-1; d_gene: .; abundance: .; j_gene: TRBJ2-7; CDR3aa: CASSETGSSYEQYF; CDR3nt: TGTGCCAGCAGTGAAACAGGGAGCTCCTACGAGCAGTACTTC
v_gene: TRBV18; d_gene: .; abundance: .; j_gene: TRBJ2-1; CDR3aa: CASSLRPDSVTLYNEQFF; CDR3nt: TGTGCCAGCTCACTCCGGCCTGACAGCGTAACCCTCTACAATGAGCAGTTCTTC
v_gene: TRBV6-5; d_gene: .; abundance: .; j_gene: TRBJ1-5; CDR3aa: CASSYSKHSNQPQHF; CDR3nt: TGTGCCAGCAGTTACTCGAAACATAGCAATCAGCCCCAGCATTTT
v_gene: TRBV4-1; d_gene: TRBD1; abundance: .; j_gene: TRBJ2-2; CDR3aa: CASSQGPTGTGTYTGELFF; CDR3nt: TGCGCCAGCAGCCAAGGACCTACCGGGACAGGGACGTACACCGGGGAGCTGTTTTTT
v_gene: TRBV4-3; d_gene: .; abundance: .; j_gene: TRBJ1-4; CDR3aa: CASSQDFLGSRSEKLFF; CDR3nt: TGCGCCAGCAGCCAAGATTTTTTGGGCAGTCGTAGTGAAAAACTGTTTTTT
v_gene: TRBV4-3; d_gene: TRBD1; abundance: few; j_gene: TRBJ2-2; CDR3aa: CASRTGGTGELFF; CDR3nt: TGCGCCAGCAGGACAGGGGGCACCGGGGAGCTGTTTTTT
v_gene: TRBV19; d_gene: TRBD2; abundance: .; j_gene: TRBJ2-1; CDR3aa: CASRVLGGRDGEQFF; CDR3nt: TGTGCCAGTAGGGTCCTGGGCGGGAGGGATGGGGAGCAGTTCTTC
v_gene: TRBV5-1; d_gene: .; abundance: .; j_gene: TRBJ2-1; CDR3aa: CASSPRLATSNEQFF; CDR3nt: TGCGCCAGCAGCCCTCGCCTAGCGACCTCCAATGAGCAGTTCTTC
v_gene: TRBV18; d_gene: TRBD1; abundance: few; j_gene: TRBJ2-5; CDR3aa: CASSPGQQETQYF; CDR3nt: TGTGCCAGCTCACCGGGACAGCAAGAGACCCAGTACTTC
v_gene: TRBV7-2; d_gene: .; abundance: .; j_gene: TRBJ1-5; CDR3aa: CASSLEGGSQPQHF; CDR3nt: TGTGCCAGCAGCTTAGAGGGAGGGTCTCAGCCCCAGCATTTT
v_gene: TRBV9; d_gene: TRBD2; abundance: once; j_gene: TRBJ2-3; CDR3aa: CASSARTSGFTDTQYF; CDR3nt: TGTGCCAGCAGCGCCCGGACTAGCGGATTCACAGATACGCAGTATTTT
v_gene: TRBV2; d_gene: .; abundance: .; j_gene: TRBJ2-3; CDR3aa: CASSALRGRSTDTQYF; CDR3nt: TGTGCCAGCAGTGCCCTCCGAGGGCGGAGCACAGATACGCAGTATTTT
v_gene: TRBV19; d_gene: .; abundance: .; j_gene: TRBJ1-5; CDR3aa: CASSITGYNQPQHF; CDR3nt: TGTGCCAGTAGTATAACCGGTTACAATCAGCCCCAGCATTTT
v_gene: TRBV7-2; d_gene: .; abundance: .; j_gene: TRBJ2-7; CDR3aa: CASSPRQNSYEQYF; CDR3nt: TGTGCCAGCAGCCCCCGACAGAACTCCTACGAGCAGTACTTC
v_gene: TRBV7-9; d_gene: TRBD1; abundance: .; j_gene: TRBJ1-5; CDR3aa: CASSPQGGNQPQHF; CDR3nt: TGTGCCAGCAGCCCCCAGGGGGGAAATCAGCCCCAGCATTTT
v_gene: TRBV19; d_gene: TRBD2; abundance: .; j_gene: TRBJ2-2; CDR3aa: CASMSGEGGELFF; CDR3nt: TGTGCCAGTATGAGCGGGGAAGGCGGGGAGCTGTTTTTT
v_gene: TRBV30; d_gene: TRBD1; abundance: few; j_gene: TRBJ1-5; CDR3aa: CAWSIKGQWYNQPQHF; CDR3nt: TGTGCCTGGAGTATAAAGGGACAGTGGTACAATCAGCCCCAGCATTTT
v_gene: TRBV29-1; d_gene: TRBD1; abundance: .; j_gene: TRBJ2-1; CDR3aa: CSVTHRGPYNEQFF; CDR3nt: TGCAGCGTAACCCACAGGGGGCCCTACAATGAGCAGTTCTTC
v_gene: TRBV19; d_gene: TRBD1; abundance: .; j_gene: TRBJ1-1; CDR3aa: CASKSRDSWNTEAFF; CDR3nt: TGTGCCAGTAAGTCCCGGGACAGCTGGAACACTGAAGCTTTCTTT
v_gene: TRBV6-6; d_gene: TRBD1; abundance: .; j_gene: TRBJ1-1; CDR3aa: CASSVGQGNTEAFF; CDR3nt: TGTGCCAGCAGCGTGGGACAGGGGAACACTGAAGCTTTCTTT
v_gene: TRBV6-6; d_gene: TRBD2; abundance: few; j_gene: TRBJ2-7; CDR3aa: CASSYSAGGSYEQYF; CDR3nt: TGTGCCAGCAGTTACTCTGCGGGAGGATCCTACGAGCAGTACTTC
v_gene: TRBV9; d_gene: .; abundance: .; j_gene: TRBJ1-3; CDR3aa: CASSVTGYSGNTIYF; CDR3nt: TGTGCCAGCAGCGTAACAGGTTACTCTGGAAACACCATATATTTT
v_gene: TRBV7-9; d_gene: TRBD1; abundance: .; j_gene: TRBJ1-5; CDR3aa: CASSPGGGNQPQHF; CDR3nt: TGTGCCAGCAGCCCAGGGGGCGGCAATCAGCCCCAGCATTTT
v_gene: TRBV19; d_gene: .; abundance: .; j_gene: TRBJ1-5; CDR3aa: CASSIKRAVDQPQHF; CDR3nt: TGTGCCAGTAGTATTAAGAGGGCGGTGGATCAGCCCCAGCATTTT
v_gene: TRBV4-3; d_gene: .; abundance: few; j_gene: TRBJ1-6; CDR3aa: CASSQGAWTAPSSYNSPLHF; CDR3nt: TGCGCCAGCAGCCAAGGTGCCTGGACAGCCCCGAGCTCCTATAATTCACCCCTCCACTTT
v_gene: TRBV10-3; d_gene: TRBD1; abundance: .; j_gene: TRBJ1-5; CDR3aa: CAISEGQGNNQPQHF; CDR3nt: TGTGCCATCAGTGAGGGACAGGGAAACAATCAGCCCCAGCATTTT
v_gene: TRBV7-6; d_gene: .; abundance: .; j_gene: TRBJ1-4; CDR3aa: CASSLGGQRNEKLFF; CDR3nt: TGTGCCAGCAGCTTAGGCGGACAGCGTAATGAAAAACTGTTTTTT
v_gene: TRBV21-1; d_gene: .; abundance: few; j_gene: TRBJ2-7; CDR3aa: CASSKTGRVF; CDR3nt: TGTGCCAGCAGCAAAACGGGAAGGGTCTTC
v_gene: TRBV7-2; d_gene: .; abundance: .; j_gene: TRBJ2-3; CDR3aa: CASSLAPRDTQYF; CDR3nt: TGTGCCAGCAGCCTAGCACCCCGGGATACGCAGTATTTT
v_gene: TRBV29-1; d_gene: .; abundance: .; j_gene: TRBJ1-2; CDR3aa: CSALWRYYGYTF; CDR3nt: TGCAGCGCCCTTTGGCGGTACTATGGCTACACCTTC
v_gene: TRBV6-6; d_gene: .; abundance: .; j_gene: TRBJ2-1; CDR3aa: CASSYAVLPYNEQFF; CDR3nt: TGTGCCAGCAGTTACGCAGTCTTACCCTACAATGAGCAGTTCTTC
v_gene: TRBV2; d_gene: .; abundance: .; j_gene: TRBJ1-2; CDR3aa: CASSEQGQPYGYTF; CDR3nt: TGTGCCAGCAGTGAACAGGGGCAGCCTTATGGCTACACCTTC
v_gene: TRBV5-6; d_gene: .; abundance: .; j_gene: TRBJ1-5; CDR3aa: CASSLQGITQHF; CDR3nt: TGTGCCAGCAGCTTGCAGGGGATCACCCAGCATTTT
v_gene: TRBV27; d_gene: .; abundance: .; j_gene: TRBJ1-2; CDR3aa: CASSGAGYEGRNYGYTF; CDR3nt: TGTGCCAGCAGCGGGGCGGGGTACGAGGGCCGAAACTATGGCTACACCTTC
v_gene: TRBV6-1; d_gene: TRBD1; abundance: .; j_gene: TRBJ2-3; CDR3aa: CASTRQGSTDTQYF; CDR3nt: TGTGCCAGCACTAGACAGGGGAGCACAGATACGCAGTATTTT
v_gene: TRBV29-1; d_gene: TRBD1; abundance: once; j_gene: TRBJ1-1; CDR3aa: CSARKTGSSDEAFF; CDR3nt: TGCAGCGCCAGGAAGACAGGGTCTAGCGATGAAGCTTTCTTT
v_gene: TRBV7-9; d_gene: .; abundance: .; j_gene: TRBJ2-7; CDR3aa: CASSLAVDEQYF; CDR3nt: TGTGCCAGCAGCTTAGCCGTTGACGAGCAGTACTTC
v_gene: TRBV27; d_gene: .; abundance: .; j_gene: TRBJ2-6; CDR3aa: CASSPPIFSAPSSGANVLTF; CDR3nt: TGTGCCAGCAGTCCACCTATCTTTAGCGCTCCTAGCTCTGGGGCCAACGTCCTGACTTTC
v_gene: TRBV30; d_gene: TRBD2; abundance: .; j_gene: TRBJ2-7; CDR3aa: CARGGGVGEQYF; CDR3nt: TGTGCGAGGGGCGGGGGGGTAGGCGAGCAGTACTTC
v_gene: TRBV6-5; d_gene: TRBD1; abundance: .; j_gene: TRBJ2-7; CDR3aa: CASPGQGAYEQYF; CDR3nt: TGTGCCAGTCCGGGACAGGGGGCCTACGAGCAGTACTTC
v_gene: TRBV7-2; d_gene: TRBD1; abundance: .; j_gene: TRBJ1-5; CDR3aa: CASSARTGGDQPQHF; CDR3nt: TGTGCCAGCAGCGCAAGGACAGGGGGAGATCAGCCCCAGCATTTT
v_gene: TRBV30; d_gene: TRBD1; abundance: .; j_gene: TRBJ1-1; CDR3aa: CAFYRGLLNTEAFF; CDR3nt: TGTGCCTTTTACAGGGGTCTTTTGAACACTGAAGCTTTCTTT
v_gene: TRBV5-1; d_gene: TRBD2; abundance: .; j_gene: TRBJ2-7; CDR3aa: CASTIGTSVTYEQYF; CDR3nt: TGCGCCAGCACTATCGGGACTAGCGTAACCTACGAGCAGTACTTC
v_gene: TRBV7-2; d_gene: TRBD2; abundance: once; j_gene: TRBJ2-7; CDR3aa: CASSFSGRYEQYF; CDR3nt: TGTGCCAGCAGCTTTAGCGGGAGATACGAGCAGTACTTC
v_gene: TRBV13; d_gene: .; abundance: .; j_gene: TRBJ2-2; CDR3aa: CASSLGSMGGHTGELFF; CDR3nt: TGTGCCAGCAGCTTAGGGAGTATGGGCGGGCACACCGGGGAGCTGTTTTTT
v_gene: TRBV7-3; d_gene: .; abundance: .; j_gene: TRBJ2-1; CDR3aa: CASSLGQGNRNEQFF; CDR3nt: TGTGCCAGCAGCTTAGGGCAGGGAAATAGGAATGAGCAGTTCTTC
v_gene: TRBV6-5; d_gene: .; abundance: .; j_gene: TRBJ1-2; CDR3aa: CASRFLTGANYGYTF; CDR3nt: TGTGCCAGCAGATTCCTCACAGGCGCTAACTATGGCTACACCTTC
v_gene: TRBV27; d_gene: TRBD2; abundance: .; j_gene: TRBJ2-7; CDR3aa: CASSTTSGNGYEQYF; CDR3nt: TGTGCCAGCAGTACAACTAGCGGGAATGGGTACGAGCAGTACTTC